This TCR beta chain was observed in a study of monozygotic twins with inflammatory bowel disease. About 3.5 ug of total RNA went into each TCR library. TCRdb reworked the 5' RACE reads into one entry per CDR3 protein, no DNA. The table lists approximately 330,000 distinct CDR3 sequences. Total RNA isolation used whole blood (no T cell sorting was performed). In the case of this clonotype: Its antigen is unidentified.

This CDR3 is 14 amino acids long. The germline CDR1 and CDR2 sequences are LNHDA and SQIVND (reference sequence). Whole-study results and caveats: IBD patients shared fewer clonotypes with other individuals than healthy twins, especially patients with disease activity signs.

The material sequenced was blood. The chain links TRBV19 to TRBJ2-2; TCRdb indicates TRBD2, and absent DNA this call remains unverified. This receptor was identified in a human donor with ulcerative colitis or Crohn's disease, or a healthy co-twin of an affected twin (not recorded which). CDR3 amino acids: CASSTYVGAGELFF. The whole variable domain, filled in from reference TRBV19 and TRBJ2-2, reads DGGITQSPKYLFRKEGQNVTLSCEQNLNHDAMYWYRQDPGQGLRLIYYSQIVNDFQKGDIAEGYSVSREKKESFPLTVTSAQKNPTAFYLCASSTYVGAGELFFGEGSRLTVL.